This TCR beta chain was captured by sequencing in a study of blood T cell repertoires in COVID-19. The protocol was immunoSEQ multiplex PCR, while the TCRdb copy is restricted to in-frame clones and leaves out a portion. The data hold roughly 130,000 clones, with about four fifths observed a single time. CDR1 is MGHDK, CDR2 SYGVNS, per germline. This CDR3 has 14 residues. Deletions cut 3 bases from V and 6 bases from J, with 14 bases between. Sequenced material: peripheral blood. The rearrangement uses TRBV25-1 and TRBJ1-2; a possible D gene is TRBD1 (6 bases). The sequence was obtained from a woman aged 25 to 39 who had recovered from COVID-19. CDR3 DNA: TGTGCCAGCAGTGATCGTCCAGGGGCGCATGGCTACACCTTC. This translates into CASSDRPGAHGYTF.